The 7 T cell receptor beta chains given below trace back to one sample, sequenced in a study of blood T cell repertoires in COVID-19. TCRdb keeps only in-frame clones here, not all; method: immunoSEQ multiplex PCR. Of 150,000 to 200,000 clones in the sample, approximately 84% were seen once. The sample taken for sequencing was peripheral blood. The origin of the receptors is a man aged 18 to 29 with active or convalescent COVID-19.

The J gene is TRBJ2-7, the V gene TRBV18, with D maybe TRBD2 (6 bases). The V and J ends lost 6 bases and 3 bases respectively, with 12 bases between them. The length of the CDR3 is 13 residues. The germline gives CDR1 KGHSH, CDR2 LQKENI. CDR3 amino acids: CASSLGGDYEQYF. As DNA, the CDR3 is TGTGCCAGCTCCCTTGGAGGGGACTACGAGCAGTACTTC.

V usage is TRBV2 and J usage is TRBJ1-4; TRBD1 matches at 8 bases. V lost 10 bases to trimming and J lost 5 bases; unmatched junction nucleotides: 6. The CDR3 is 13 residues long. The V gene's germline CDR1 is SNHLY and CDR2 FYNNEI. This CDR3 reads CATRQGMNEKLFF. For the CDR3, the DNA is TGTGCCACACGACAGGGGATGAATGAAAAACTGTTTTTT.

The J gene is TRBJ2-4, the V gene TRBV10-3, with D hard to call. Trimming cost V 3 bases and J 0 bases, with 12 bases left between them. The CDR3 is 16 residues long. Germline V gene lookup returns CDR1 ENHRY and CDR2 SYGVKD. CDR3 in amino acids: CAISDNSLIAKNIQYF. CDR3 DNA sequence: TGTGCCATCAGTGATAACTCGCTGATAGCCAAAAACATTCAGTACTTC.

This clone is a singleton in its sample. This chain connects TRBV28 to TRBJ2-1, with D possibly TRBD1 on 6 matching bases. The CDR3 loop spans 15 amino acids. Germline V lookup: CDR1 MDHEN, CDR2 SYDVKM. Trimming took off 5 bases at V and 0 bases at J, with 11 bases between the two ends. As DNA, the CDR3 is TGTGCCAGCAGTCGCCTCAGGGGCTCCTACAATGAGCAGTTCTTC. Encoded protein: CASSRLRGSYNEQFF.

V and J are TRBV5-5 and TRBJ2-2; D remains unclear. The CDR3 spans 14 residues. Germline CDR1 reads SGHKS; CDR2 reads YYEKEE (reference sequence). V dropped 4 bases and J dropped 9 bases, with 16 bases sitting between them. CDR3 bases: TGTGCCAGCAGCCCCTCAAGCGCCGTCCGGGAGCTGTTTTTT. Protein: CASSPSSAVRELFF.

V is TRBV7-2 and J is TRBJ2-3, with D possibly matching TRBD2 (6 bases). Germline V lookup: CDR1 SGHTA, CDR2 FQGNSA. CDR3 length: 18 amino acids. Between the trimmed V and J ends, which lost 0 bases and 3 bases, there was a span of 19 bases. CDR3 protein: CASSLARDSRGWTDTQYF. The CDR3 DNA reads as TGTGCCAGCAGCTTAGCGCGGGATAGCCGGGGTTGGACAGATACGCAGTATTTT.

The chain employs TRBV11-2 and TRBJ2-3; D gene ambiguous. V was shortened by 0 bases and J by 3 bases, with 10 bases between the two germline ends. Germline CDR1 and CDR2: SGHAT and FQNNGV. The CDR3 sequence is 15 residues long. CDR3 loop: CASSLDLARTDTQYF. CDR3 DNA sequence: TGTGCCAGCAGCTTAGATCTGGCTAGAACAGATACGCAGTATTTT.